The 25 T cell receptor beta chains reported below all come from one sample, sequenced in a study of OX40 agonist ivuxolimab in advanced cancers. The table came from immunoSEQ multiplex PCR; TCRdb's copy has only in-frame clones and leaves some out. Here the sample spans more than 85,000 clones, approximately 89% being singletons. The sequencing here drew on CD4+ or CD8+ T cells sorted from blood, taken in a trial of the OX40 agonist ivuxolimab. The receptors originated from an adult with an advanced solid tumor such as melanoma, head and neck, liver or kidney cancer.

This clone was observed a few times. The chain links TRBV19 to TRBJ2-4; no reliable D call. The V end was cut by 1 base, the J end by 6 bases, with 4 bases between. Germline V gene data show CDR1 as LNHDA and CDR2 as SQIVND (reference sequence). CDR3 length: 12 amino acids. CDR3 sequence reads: CASSIVGNIQYF. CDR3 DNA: TGTGCCAGTAGTATAGTGGGAAACATTCAGTACTTC. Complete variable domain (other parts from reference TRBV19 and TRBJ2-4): DGGITQSPKYLFRKEGQNVTLSCEQNLNHDAMYWYRQDPGQGLRLIYYSQIVNDFQKGDIAEGYSVSREKKESFPLTVTSAQKNPTAFYLCASSIVGNIQYFGAGTRLSVL.

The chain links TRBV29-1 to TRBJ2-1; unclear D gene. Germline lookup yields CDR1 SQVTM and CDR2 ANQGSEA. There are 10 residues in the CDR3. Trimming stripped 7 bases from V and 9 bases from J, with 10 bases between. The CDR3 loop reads CSAQTGEQFF. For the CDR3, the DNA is TGCAGCGCACAAACTGGTGAGCAGTTCTTC.

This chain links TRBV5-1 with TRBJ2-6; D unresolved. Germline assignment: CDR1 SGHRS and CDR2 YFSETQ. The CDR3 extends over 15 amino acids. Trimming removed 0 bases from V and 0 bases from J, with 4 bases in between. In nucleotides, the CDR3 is TGCGCCAGCAGCTTGGATCACTCTGGGGCCAACGTCCTGACTTTC. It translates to CASSLDHSGANVLTF.

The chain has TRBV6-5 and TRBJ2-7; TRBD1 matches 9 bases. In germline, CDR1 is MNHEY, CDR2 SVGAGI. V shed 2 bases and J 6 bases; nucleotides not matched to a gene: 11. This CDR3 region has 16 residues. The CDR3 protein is CASSYDSGTGSSEQYF. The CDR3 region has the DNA TGTGCCAGCAGTTACGACTCCGGGACAGGGAGTTCCGAGCAGTACTTC.

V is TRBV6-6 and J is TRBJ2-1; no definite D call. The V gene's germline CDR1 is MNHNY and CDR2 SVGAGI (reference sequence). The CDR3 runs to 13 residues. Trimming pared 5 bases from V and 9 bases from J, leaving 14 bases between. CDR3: CASSLVSRGEQFF. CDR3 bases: TGTGCCAGCAGTCTCGTCTCCCGCGGTGAGCAGTTCTTC.

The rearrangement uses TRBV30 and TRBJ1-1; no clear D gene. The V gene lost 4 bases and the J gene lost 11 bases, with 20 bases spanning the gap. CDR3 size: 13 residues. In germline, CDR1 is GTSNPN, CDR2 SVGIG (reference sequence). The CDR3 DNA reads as TGTGCCTGGACTGGGCTTTGGCCGGACCGGGCTTTCTTT. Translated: CAWTGLWPDRAFF. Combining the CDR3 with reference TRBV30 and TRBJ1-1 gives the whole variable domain SQTIHQWPATLVQPVGSPLSLECTVEGTSNPNLYWYRQAAGRGLQLLFYSVGIGQISSEVPQNLSASRPQDRQFILSSKKLLLSDSGFYLCAWTGLWPDRAFFGQGTRLTVV.

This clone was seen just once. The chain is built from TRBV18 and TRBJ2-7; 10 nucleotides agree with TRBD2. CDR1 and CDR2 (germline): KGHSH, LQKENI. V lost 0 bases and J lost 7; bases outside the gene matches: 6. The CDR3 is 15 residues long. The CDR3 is CASSPPMASGREQYF. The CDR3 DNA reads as TGTGCCAGCTCACCACCGATGGCTAGCGGGAGAGAGCAGTACTTC.

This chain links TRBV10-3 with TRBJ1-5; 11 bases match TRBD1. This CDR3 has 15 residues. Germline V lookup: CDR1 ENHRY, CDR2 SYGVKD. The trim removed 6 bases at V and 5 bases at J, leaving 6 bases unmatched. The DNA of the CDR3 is TGTGCCATCAGCAACCAGGGACAGGGGGATCAGCCCCAGCATTTT. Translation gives CAISNQGQGDQPQHF.

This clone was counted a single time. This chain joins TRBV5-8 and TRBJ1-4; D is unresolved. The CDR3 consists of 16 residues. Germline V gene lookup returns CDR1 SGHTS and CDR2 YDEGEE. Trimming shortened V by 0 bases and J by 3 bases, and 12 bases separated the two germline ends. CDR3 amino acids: CASSLEPAGANEKLFF. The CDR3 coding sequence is TGTGCCAGCAGCTTGGAGCCAGCGGGCGCTAATGAAAAACTGTTTTTT.

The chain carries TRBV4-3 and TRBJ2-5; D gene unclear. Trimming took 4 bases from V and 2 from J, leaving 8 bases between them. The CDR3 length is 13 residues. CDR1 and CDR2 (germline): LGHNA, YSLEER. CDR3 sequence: CASSPAGQETQYF. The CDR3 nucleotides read TGCGCCAGCAGCCCCGCCGGTCAAGAGACCCAGTACTTC.

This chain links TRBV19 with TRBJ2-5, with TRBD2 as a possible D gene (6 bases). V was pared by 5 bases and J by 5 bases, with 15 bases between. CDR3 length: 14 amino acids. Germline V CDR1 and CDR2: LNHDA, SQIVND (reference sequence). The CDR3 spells CASSLGLGEETQYF. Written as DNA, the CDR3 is TGTGCCAGTAGTTTGGGACTCGGGGAGGAGACCCAGTACTTC.

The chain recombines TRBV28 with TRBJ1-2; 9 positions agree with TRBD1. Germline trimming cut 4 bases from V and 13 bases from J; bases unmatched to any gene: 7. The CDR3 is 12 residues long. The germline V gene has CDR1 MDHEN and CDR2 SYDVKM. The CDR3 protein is CASSSETGGSTF. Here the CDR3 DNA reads TGTGCCAGCAGTTCGGAAACAGGGGGCAGCACCTTC.

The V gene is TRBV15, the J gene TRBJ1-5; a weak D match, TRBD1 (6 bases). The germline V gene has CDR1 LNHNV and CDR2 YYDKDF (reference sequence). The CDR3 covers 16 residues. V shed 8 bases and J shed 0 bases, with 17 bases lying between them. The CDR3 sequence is CATRRVGGYSNQPQHF. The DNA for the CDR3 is TGTGCCACCCGGAGGGTCGGGGGCTATAGCAATCAGCCCCAGCATTTT.

The CDR3 loop is CASSFRHLTYEQYF. As DNA, the CDR3 is TGTGCCAGCAGCTTCCGGCACTTGACATACGAGCAGTACTTC. The chain is built from TRBV11-3 and TRBJ2-7; unclear D gene. V was pared by 3 bases and J by 4 bases, with 13 bases between. Germline CDR1 reads SGHNT; CDR2 reads YENEEA. The CDR3 is 14 residues long.

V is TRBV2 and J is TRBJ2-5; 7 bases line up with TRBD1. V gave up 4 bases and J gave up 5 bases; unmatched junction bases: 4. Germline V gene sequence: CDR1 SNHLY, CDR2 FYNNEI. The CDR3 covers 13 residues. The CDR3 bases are TGTGCCAGCAGTGGACAGGGCGGTGAGACCCAGTACTTC. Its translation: CASSGQGGETQYF.

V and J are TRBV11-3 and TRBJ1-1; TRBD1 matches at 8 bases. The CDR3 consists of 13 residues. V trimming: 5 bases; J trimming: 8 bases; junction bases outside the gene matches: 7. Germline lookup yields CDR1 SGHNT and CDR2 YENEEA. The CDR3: CASSTGQGFEAFF. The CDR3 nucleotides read TGTGCCAGCAGCACTGGACAGGGCTTCGAAGCTTTCTTT.

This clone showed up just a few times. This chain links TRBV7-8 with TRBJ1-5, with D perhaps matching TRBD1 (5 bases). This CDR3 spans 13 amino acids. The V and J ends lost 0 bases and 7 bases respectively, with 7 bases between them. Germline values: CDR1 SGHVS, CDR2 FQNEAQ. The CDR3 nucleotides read TGTGCCAGCAGCTTAGCAGGGGACCAGCCCCAGCATTTT. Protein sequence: CASSLAGDQPQHF. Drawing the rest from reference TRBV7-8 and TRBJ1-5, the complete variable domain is GAGVSQSPRYKVAKRGQDVALRCDPISGHVSLFWYQQALGQGPEFLTYFQNEAQLDKSGLPSDRFFAERPEGSVSTLKIQRTQQEDSAVYLCASSLAGDQPQHFGDGTRLSIL.

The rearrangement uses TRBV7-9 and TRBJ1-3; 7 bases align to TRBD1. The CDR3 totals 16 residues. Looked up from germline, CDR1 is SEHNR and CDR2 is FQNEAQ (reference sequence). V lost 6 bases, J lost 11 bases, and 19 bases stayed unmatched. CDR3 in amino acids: CASSPYRGEINGAIYF. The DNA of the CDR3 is TGTGCCAGCAGTCCATACAGGGGAGAAATTAACGGCGCCATATATTTT. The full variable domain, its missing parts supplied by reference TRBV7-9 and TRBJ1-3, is DTGVSQNPRHKITKRGQNVTFRCDPISEHNRLYWYRQTLGQGPEFLTYFQNEAQLEKSRLLSDRFSAERPKGSFSTLEIQRTEQGDSAMYLCASSPYRGEINGAIYFGEGSWLTVV.

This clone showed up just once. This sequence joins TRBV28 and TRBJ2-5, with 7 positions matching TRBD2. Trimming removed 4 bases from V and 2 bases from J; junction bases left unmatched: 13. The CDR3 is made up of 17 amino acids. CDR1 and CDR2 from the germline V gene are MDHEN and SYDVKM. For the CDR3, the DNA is TGTGCCAGCAGTTCCCCGACTAGCTATATCCGGCAAGAGACCCAGTACTTC. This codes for CASSSPTSYIRQETQYF.

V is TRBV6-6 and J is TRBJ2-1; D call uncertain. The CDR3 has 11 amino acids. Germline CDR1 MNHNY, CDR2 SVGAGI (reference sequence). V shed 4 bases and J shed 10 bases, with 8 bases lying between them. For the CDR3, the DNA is TGTGCCAGCAGTTTTGTCCGCGAGCAGTTCTTC. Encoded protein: CASSFVREQFF.

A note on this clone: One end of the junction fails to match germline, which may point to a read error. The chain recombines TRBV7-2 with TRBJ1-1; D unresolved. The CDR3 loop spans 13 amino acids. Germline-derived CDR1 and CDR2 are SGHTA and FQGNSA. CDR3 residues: CASSYPPKAEAFF. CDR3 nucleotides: TGTGCCAGCAGCTACCCCCCTAAGGCTGAGGCTTTCTTT.

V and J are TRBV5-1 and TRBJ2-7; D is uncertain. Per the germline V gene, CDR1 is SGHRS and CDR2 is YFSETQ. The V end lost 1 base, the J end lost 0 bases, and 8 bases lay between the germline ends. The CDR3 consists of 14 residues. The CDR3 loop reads CASSLTANSYEQYF. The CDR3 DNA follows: TGCGCCAGCAGCTTGACGGCTAACTCCTACGAGCAGTACTTC. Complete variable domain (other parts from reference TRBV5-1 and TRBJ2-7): KAGVTQTPRYLIKTRGQQVTLSCSPISGHRSVSWYQQTPGQGLQFLFEYFSETQRNKGNFPGRFSGRQFSNSRSEMNVSTLELGDSALYLCASSLTANSYEQYFGPGTRLTVT.

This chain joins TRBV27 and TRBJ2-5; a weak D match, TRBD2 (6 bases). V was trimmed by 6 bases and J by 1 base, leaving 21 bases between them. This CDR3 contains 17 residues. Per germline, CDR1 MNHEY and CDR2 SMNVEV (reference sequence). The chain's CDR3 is CASSPRRLAIAQETQYF. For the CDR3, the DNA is TGTGCCAGCAGCCCGAGGCGTCTAGCGATAGCCCAAGAGACCCAGTACTTC.

CDR3 residues: CASSQSTDRVPYEQYF. The DNA of the CDR3 is TGTGCCAGCAGCCAATCAACTGACAGGGTCCCCTACGAGCAGTACTTC. The rearrangement joins TRBV4-2 to TRBJ2-7; 7 bases align to TRBD1. Trimming cost V 2 bases and J 2 bases; bases outside gene matches: 9. CDR1 is LGHNA and CDR2 is YNFKEQ in the germline V gene. The CDR3 sequence is 16 residues long.

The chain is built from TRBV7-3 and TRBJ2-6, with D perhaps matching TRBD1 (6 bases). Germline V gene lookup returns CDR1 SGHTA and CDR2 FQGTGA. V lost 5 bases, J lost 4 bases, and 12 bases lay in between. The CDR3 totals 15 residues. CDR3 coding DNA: TGTGCCAGCAGCCCTAGGGGGACCGGGGCCAACGTCCTGACTTTC. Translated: CASSPRGTGANVLTF.